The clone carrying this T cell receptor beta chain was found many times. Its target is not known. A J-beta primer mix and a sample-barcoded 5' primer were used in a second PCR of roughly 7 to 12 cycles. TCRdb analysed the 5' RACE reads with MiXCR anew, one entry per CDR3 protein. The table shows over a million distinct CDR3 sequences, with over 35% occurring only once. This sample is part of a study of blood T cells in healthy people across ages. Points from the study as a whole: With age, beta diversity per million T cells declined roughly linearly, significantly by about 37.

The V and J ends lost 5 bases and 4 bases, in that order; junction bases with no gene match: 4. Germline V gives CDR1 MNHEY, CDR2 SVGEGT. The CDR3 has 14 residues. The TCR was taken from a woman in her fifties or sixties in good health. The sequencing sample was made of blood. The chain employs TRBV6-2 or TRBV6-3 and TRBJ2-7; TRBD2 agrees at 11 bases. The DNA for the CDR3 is TGTGCCAGCAGTCCCTGGACTAGCGGGTACGAGCAGTACTTC. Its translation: CASSPWTSGYEQYF.